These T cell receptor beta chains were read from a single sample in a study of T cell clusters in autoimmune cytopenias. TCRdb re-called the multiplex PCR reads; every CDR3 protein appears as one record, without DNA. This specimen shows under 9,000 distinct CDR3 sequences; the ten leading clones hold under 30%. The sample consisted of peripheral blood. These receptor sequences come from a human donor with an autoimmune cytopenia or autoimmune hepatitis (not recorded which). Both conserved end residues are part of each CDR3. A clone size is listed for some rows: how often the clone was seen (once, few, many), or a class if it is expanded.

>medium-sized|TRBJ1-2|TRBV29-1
CSVDADYGYTF
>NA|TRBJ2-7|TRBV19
CASNIGSGGEQYF
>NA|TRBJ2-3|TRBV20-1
CSARDRREGTDTQYF
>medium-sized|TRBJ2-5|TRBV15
CATSRDQGGQEYF
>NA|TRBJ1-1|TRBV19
CASSIGRALAFF
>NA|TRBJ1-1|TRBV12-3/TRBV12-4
CASSPPGQGYTEAFF
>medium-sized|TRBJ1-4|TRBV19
CATQGDSEKLFF
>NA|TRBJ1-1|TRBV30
CAWGAVMNTEAFF
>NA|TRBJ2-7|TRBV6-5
CASGRSYEQYF
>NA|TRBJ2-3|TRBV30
CACPQGGTDTQYF
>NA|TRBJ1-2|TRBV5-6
CASSFRVPSTYGYTF
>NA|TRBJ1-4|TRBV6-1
CASSYPGNEKLFF
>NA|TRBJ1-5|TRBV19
CASSIRLQDSNQPQHF
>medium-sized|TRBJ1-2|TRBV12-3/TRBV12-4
CASSLEGAVKGYTF
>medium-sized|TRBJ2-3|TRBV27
CASSMTGRTRGTDTQYF
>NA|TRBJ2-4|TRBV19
CASSIDRPGAKNIQYF
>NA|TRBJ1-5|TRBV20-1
CSAAGSYSNQPQHF
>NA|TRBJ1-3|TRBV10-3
CAKIPGTDVSGNTIYF
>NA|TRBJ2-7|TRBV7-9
CASSLGDYRPQYEQYF
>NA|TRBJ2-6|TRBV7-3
CASSLNSRANVLTF
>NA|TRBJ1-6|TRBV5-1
CASSLNLPGQGNSPLHF
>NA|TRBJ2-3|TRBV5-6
CASSFQLGRADTQYF
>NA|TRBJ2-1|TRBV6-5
CASSFQSGYNEQFF
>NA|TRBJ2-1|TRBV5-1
CASSLRAGANEQFF
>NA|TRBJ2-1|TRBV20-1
CSAMVDRGSIASYNEQFF
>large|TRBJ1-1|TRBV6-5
CASSPGQKNTEAFF
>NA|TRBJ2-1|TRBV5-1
CASSKGLAGGVEFF
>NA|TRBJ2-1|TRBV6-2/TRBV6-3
CASSYVRTGVDNEQFF
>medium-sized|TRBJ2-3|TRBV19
CASSEWVAGPHTDTQYF
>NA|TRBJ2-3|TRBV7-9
CASSLGVTDTQYF
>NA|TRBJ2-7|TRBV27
CASSLLAGAFSYEQYF
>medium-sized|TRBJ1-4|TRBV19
CASMEGANEKLFF
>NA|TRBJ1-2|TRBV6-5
CASSFGTGGGYGYTF
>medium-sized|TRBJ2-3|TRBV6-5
CASSAPSGGTDTQYF
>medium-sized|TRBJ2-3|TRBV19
CASSIGLTGGADTQYF
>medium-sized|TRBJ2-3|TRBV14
CASSTRLDFADTQYF
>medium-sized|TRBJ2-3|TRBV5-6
CASSLDYTDTQYF
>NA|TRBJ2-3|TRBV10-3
CAIAPSRQTDTQYF
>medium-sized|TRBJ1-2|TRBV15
CATSRGSTGGGYTF
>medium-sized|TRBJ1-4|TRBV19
CASSTWDRGQKLFF
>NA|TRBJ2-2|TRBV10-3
CAISDNTNTGELFF
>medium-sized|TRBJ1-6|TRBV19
CASSIGFGSPLHF
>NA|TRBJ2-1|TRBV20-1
CSANGQGNYNEQFF
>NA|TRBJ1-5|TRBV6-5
CASSSNSNQPQHF
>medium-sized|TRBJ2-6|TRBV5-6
CASSLTVRLRANVLTF
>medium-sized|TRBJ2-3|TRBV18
CASSPIAGGLTDTQYF
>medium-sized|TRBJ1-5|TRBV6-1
CASSGVREGSNQPQHF
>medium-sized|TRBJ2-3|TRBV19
CASSILTGADTQYF
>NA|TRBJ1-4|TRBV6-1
CASSEPGARSNEKLFF
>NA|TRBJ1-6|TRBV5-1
CASSAETGHSPLHF
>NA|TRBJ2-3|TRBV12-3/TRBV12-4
CASSLGRSATRTDTQYF
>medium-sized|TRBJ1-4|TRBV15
CATSRDRTEKLFF
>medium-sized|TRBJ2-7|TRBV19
CASSARDGVSYEQYF
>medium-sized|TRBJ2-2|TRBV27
CASSWVAAGELFF
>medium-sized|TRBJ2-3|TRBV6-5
CASSEGRPDTQYF